A single T cell receptor beta chain is shown here with its context. The antigen is not known. Excluded were patients having autoimmune disease history or systemic immunosuppression. This entry belongs to a study of OX40 agonist ivuxolimab in advanced cancers. Study-level information: Therapy given before enrollment (anti-PD-1, anti-PD-L1 or anti-CTLA-4) was allowed, and 40% to 50% had some.

The repertoire was sequenced with immunoSEQ multiplex PCR; TCRdb's copy has only in-frame clones and lacks some. The sample lists about 83,000 clones, around 84% occurring once. V lost 7 bases and J 2 bases, leaving 13 bases between the germline ends. Germline V gene lookup returns CDR1 SQVTM and CDR2 ANQGSEA. This CDR3 is built from 13 residues. Overall study findings and caveats: Among the lowest peripheral clonal expansion occurred in 0.1-3.0 mg/kg partial responders.

The sample here was CD4+ or CD8+ T cells sorted from blood, taken in a trial of the OX40 agonist ivuxolimab. This clonotype was sampled from an adult with an advanced solid tumor such as melanoma, head and neck, liver or kidney cancer. The rearrangement links TRBV29-1 to TRBJ2-3; D is possibly TRBD1 (6 bases). CDR3 region: CSAGRGSTDTQYF. The CDR3 coding sequence is TGCAGCGCTGGCAGGGGCTCCACAGATACGCAGTATTTT.